The sequence of this T cell receptor (beta chain) was determined in a study of T cell responses to AZD1222 COVID-19 vaccine. In the study overall: It was second doses at about 4 or about 12 weeks that were pooled.

Germline V gene sequence: CDR1 SGDLS, CDR2 YYNGEE. V lost 2 bases and J lost 7, with 22 bases in between. This CDR3 comprises 17 residues. The protocol was immunoSEQ multiplex PCR, while the TCRdb copy is restricted to in-frame clones and leaves out a portion. In the table there are approximately 160,000 clones, 90% to 95% of which are singletons. The TCR comes from an adult in good health. Specimen: peripheral blood, collected on day 0 of AZD1222 vaccination. V usage is TRBV9 and J usage is TRBJ2-1; D possibly corresponds to TRBD2 (6 bases). CDR3 loop: CASSVSSLGWGVNEQFF. CDR3 DNA sequence: TGTGCCAGCAGCGTGAGTTCCCTCGGTTGGGGGGTAAATGAGCAGTTCTTC.